Here is one T cell receptor (beta chain) with its context. Possible read error: a much larger clone is one base away. The CDR3 length is 11 residues. CDR1 and CDR2 (germline): SQVTM, ANQGSEA. The data originate from a study of immune heterogeneity within non-small cell lung tumors. Amplification of TCR beta CDR3 was performed by multiplex PCR with 32 V and 13 J primers. One entry per CDR3 protein results from TCRdb running MiXCR on the multiplex PCR reads. Among 8,500 to 11,000 distinct CDR3 sequences, about a sixth were seen once, and the ten largest hold about 4%. Bulk tumor genomic DNA was the template, and each sample received 450 to 750 ng. Biopsies, several per primary tumor and spaced far apart, were collected during surgery. The study enrolled patients with untreated, newly diagnosed non-small cell lung cancer who underwent curative surgery.

The V and J genes are TRBV29-1 and TRBJ2-3; D gene uncertain. Material: lung tumor tissue. The clonotype comes from a man aged 35 to 55 with non-small cell lung cancer. CDR3 sequence reads: CRVRTGDTQYF. CDR3 in DNA: TGCAGAGTGAGAACCGGAGATACGCAGTATTTT.